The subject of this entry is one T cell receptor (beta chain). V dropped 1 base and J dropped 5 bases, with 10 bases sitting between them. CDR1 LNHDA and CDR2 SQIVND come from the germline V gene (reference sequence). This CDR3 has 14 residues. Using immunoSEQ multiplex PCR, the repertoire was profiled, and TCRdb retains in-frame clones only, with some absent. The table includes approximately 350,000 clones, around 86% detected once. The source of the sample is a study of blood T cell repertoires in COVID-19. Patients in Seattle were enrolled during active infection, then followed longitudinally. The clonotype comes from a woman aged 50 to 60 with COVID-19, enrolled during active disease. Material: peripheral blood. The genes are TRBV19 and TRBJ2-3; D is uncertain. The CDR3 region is CASSIAQYRDTQYF. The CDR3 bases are TGTGCCAGTAGTATAGCCCAGTATCGAGATACGCAGTATTTT. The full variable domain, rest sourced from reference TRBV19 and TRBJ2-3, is DGGITQSPKYLFRKEGQNVTLSCEQNLNHDAMYWYRQDPGQGLRLIYYSQIVNDFQKGDIAEGYSVSREKKESFPLTVTSAQKNPTAFYLCASSIAQYRDTQYFGPGTRLTVL.